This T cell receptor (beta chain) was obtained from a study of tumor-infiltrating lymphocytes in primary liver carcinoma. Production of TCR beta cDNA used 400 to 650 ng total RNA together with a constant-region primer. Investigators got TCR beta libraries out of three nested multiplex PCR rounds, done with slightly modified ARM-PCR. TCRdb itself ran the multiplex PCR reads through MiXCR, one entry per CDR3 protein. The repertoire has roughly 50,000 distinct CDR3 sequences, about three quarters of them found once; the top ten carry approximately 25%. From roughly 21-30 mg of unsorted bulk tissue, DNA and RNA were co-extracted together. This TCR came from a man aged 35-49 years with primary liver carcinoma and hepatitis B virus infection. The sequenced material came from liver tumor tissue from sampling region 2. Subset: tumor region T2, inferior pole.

DNA for the CDR3: TGTGCCAGCAGTTACGATACGGTCAGGACCGGGGAGCTGTTTTTT. Protein product: CASSYDTVRTGELFF. This rearrangement joins TRBV6-6 to TRBJ2-2; no clear D gene. The V gene's germline CDR1 is MNHNY and CDR2 SVGAGI (reference sequence). The V gene lost 2 bases and the J gene lost 5 bases, with 12 bases spanning the gap. The CDR3 runs to 15 residues.